The clone carrying this T cell receptor (beta chain) has just a few counts. Its antigen is as yet unknown. This sample was included in a study of beta chain features in type 1 diabetes. Study results and limitations: Across all four CD4+ subsets, people with type 1 diabetes showed modestly shorter TCRB CDR3s. PCR might preferentially amplify shorter templates, equally in patients and controls. Insertions at VDJ junctions were less frequent in type 1 diabetes patients. These patients also deleted more nucleotides at the same junctions.

V lost 6 bases and J 0 bases, leaving 9 bases between the germline ends. CDR3 length equals 13 residues. CDR1 and CDR2 (germline): SQVTM, ANQGSEA. Every isolated RNA sample was fully reverse transcribed, so sequencing captured expressed TCRB transcripts. The assay was immunoSEQ multiplex PCR, and TCRdb's table has in-frame clones only and misses some. The sample lists about 230,000 clones; under 20% were seen once. The sequence was collected from a man younger than 45 with type 1 diabetes. The rearrangement links TRBV29-1 to TRBJ2-1; D gene uncertain. Material for sequencing was naive CD4+ T cells from blood. CDR3 bases: TGCAGCGTCTCCGGTAGCTCCTACAATGAGCAGTTCTTC. Protein sequence: CSVSGSSYNEQFF.